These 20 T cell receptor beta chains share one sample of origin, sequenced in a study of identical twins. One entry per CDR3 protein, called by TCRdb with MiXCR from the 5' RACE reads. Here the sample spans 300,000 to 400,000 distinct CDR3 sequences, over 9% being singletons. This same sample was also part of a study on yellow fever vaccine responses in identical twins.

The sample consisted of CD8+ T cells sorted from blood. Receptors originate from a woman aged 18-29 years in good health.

The CDR3 loop is CASSTGTSGYYNEQFF. CDR3 DNA sequence: TGTGCCAGCAGCACCGGGACTAGCGGGTACTACAATGAGCAGTTCTTC. The chain has TRBV7-3 and TRBJ2-1; 12 bases fit TRBD2. V was clipped by 5 bases and J by 3 bases; unmatched bases: 5. Germline assignment: CDR1 SGHTA and CDR2 FQGTGA. The CDR3 runs to 16 residues.

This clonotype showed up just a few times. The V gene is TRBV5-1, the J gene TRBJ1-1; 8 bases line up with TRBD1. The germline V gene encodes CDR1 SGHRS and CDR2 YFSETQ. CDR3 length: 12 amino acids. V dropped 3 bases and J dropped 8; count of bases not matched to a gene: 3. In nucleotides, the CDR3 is TGCGCCAGCAGCTCGACAGGGGAAGAAGCTTTCTTT. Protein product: CASSSTGEEAFF.

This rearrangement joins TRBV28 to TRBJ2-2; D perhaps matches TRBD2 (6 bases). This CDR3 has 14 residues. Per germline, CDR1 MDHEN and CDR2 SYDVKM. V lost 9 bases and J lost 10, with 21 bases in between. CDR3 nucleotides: TGTGCCAGTATGTTCGGTGGGGGGTACGAGGAGCTGTTTTTT. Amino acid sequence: CASMFGGGYEELFF.

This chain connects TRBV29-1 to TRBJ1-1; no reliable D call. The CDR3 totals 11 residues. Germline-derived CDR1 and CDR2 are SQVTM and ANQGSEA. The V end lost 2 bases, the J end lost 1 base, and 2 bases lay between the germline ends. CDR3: CSVEWNTEAFF. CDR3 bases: TGCAGCGTTGAATGGAACACTGAAGCTTTCTTT.

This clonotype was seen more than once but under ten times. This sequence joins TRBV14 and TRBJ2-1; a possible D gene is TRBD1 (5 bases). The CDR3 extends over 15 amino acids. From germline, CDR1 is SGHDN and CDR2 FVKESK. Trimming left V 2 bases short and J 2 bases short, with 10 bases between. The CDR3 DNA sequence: TGTGCCAGCAGCCAAAGGGGTGGGCCCTACAATGAGCAGTTCTTC. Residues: CASSQRGGPYNEQFF. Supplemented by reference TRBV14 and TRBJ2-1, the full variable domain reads EAGVTQFPSHSVIEKGQTVTLRCDPISGHDNLYWYRRVMGKEIKFLLHFVKESKQDESGMPNNRFLAERTGGTYSTLKVQPAELEDSGVYFCASSQRGGPYNEQFFGPGTRLTVL.

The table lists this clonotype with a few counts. The CDR3 region has the DNA TGTGCCAGCAGTGAGATTGGTGGGGGCGTCCAGCCCCAGCATTTT. Residues: CASSEIGGGVQPQHF. The chain is built from TRBV6-1 and TRBJ1-5; D is possibly TRBD1 (6 bases). Trimming left V 3 bases short and J 7 bases short, with 16 bases between. CDR3 length: 15 residues. Germline-derived CDR1 and CDR2 are MNHNS and SASEGT.

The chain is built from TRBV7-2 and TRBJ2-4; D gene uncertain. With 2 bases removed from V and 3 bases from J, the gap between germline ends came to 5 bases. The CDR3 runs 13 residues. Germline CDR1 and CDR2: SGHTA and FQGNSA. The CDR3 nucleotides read TGTGCCAGCAGCTTACCGTACAAAAACATTCAGTACTTC. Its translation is CASSLPYKNIQYF.

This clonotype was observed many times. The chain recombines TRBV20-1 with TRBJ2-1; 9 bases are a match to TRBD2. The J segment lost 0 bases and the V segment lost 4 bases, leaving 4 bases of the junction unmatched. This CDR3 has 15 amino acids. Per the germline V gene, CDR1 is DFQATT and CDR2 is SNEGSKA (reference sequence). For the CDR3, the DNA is TGCAGTGCTAATAGCGGGAGTAACTCCTACAATGAGCAGTTCTTC. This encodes CSANSGSNSYNEQFF.

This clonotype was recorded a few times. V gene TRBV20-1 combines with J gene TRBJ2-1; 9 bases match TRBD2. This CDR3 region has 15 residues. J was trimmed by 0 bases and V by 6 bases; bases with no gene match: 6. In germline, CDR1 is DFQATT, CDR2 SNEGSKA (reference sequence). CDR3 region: CSARGLADSYNEQFF. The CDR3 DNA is TGCAGTGCACGGGGACTAGCCGACTCCTACAATGAGCAGTTCTTC.

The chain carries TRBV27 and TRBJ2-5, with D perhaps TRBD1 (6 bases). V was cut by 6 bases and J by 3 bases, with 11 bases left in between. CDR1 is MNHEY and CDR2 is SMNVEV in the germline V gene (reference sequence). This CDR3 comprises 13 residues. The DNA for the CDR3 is TGTGCCAGCAGCACCTACAGGGAAGAGACCCAGTACTTC. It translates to CASSTYREETQYF.

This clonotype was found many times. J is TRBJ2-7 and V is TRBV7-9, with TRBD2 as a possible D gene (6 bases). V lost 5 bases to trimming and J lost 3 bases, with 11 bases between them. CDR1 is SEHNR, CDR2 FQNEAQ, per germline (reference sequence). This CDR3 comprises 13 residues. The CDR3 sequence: CASSPPGDYEQYV. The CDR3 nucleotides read TGTGCCAGCAGCCCACCGGGGGACTACGAGCAGTACGTC.

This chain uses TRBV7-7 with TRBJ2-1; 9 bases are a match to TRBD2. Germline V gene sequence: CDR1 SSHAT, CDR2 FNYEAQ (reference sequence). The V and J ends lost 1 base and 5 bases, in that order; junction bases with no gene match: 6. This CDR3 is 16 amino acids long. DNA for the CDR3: TGTGCCAGCAGCTTAGGTTCTAGCGGGGTTAACAATGAGCAGTTCTTC. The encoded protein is CASSLGSSGVNNEQFF.

The CDR3 here is CASRRSGGAIDTQYF. The CDR3 nucleotides are TGTGCCAGCAGACGTAGCGGGGGGGCTATAGATACGCAGTATTTT. This rearrangement joins TRBV28 to TRBJ2-3, with 11 bases aligning to TRBD2. With V trimmed by 6 bases and J by 5 bases, 7 bases remained unmatched. CDR1 and CDR2 (germline): MDHEN, SYDVKM. The length of the CDR3 is 15 residues.

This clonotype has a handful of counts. The CDR3 DNA is TGTGCCAGCAGCCAAGCGGTTAGCGGGCTAGGTTACAATGAGCAGTTCTTC. Its protein product is CASSQAVSGLGYNEQFF. This chain links TRBV3-1 with TRBJ2-1; 7 bases line up with TRBD2. The germline V gene has CDR1 LGHDT and CDR2 YNNKEL (reference sequence). This CDR3 has 17 residues. The J segment lost 4 bases and the V segment lost 1 base, leaving 10 bases of the junction unmatched.

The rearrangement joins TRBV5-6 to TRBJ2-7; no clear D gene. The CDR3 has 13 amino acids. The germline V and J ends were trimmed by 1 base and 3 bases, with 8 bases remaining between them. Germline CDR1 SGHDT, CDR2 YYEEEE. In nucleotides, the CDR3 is TGTGCCAGCAGCTTGCCGGGTATCTACGAGCAGTACGTC. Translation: CASSLPGIYEQYV.

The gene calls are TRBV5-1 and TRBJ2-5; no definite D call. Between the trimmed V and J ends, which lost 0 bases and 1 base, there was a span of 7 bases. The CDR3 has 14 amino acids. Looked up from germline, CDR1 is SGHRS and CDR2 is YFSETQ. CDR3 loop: CASSLAVAQETQYF. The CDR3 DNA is TGCGCCAGCAGCTTGGCGGTGGCCCAAGAGACCCAGTACTTC.

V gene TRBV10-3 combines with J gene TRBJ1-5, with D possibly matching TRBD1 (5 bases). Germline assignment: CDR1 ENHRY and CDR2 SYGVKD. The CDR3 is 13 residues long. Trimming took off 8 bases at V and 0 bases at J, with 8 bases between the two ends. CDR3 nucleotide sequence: TGTGCCATCGGGGGGAGTAGCAATCAGCCCCAGCATTTT. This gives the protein CAIGGSSNQPQHF.

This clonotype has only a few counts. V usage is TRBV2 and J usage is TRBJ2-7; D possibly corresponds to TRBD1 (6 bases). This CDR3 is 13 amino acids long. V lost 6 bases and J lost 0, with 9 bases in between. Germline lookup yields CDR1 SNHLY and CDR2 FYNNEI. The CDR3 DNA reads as TGTGCCAGCAGGGACAGTAACTCCTACGAGCAGTACTTC. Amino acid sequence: CASRDSNSYEQYF. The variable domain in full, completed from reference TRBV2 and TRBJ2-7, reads EPEVTQTPSHQVTQMGQEVILRCVPISNHLYFYWYRQILGQKVEFLVSFYNNEISEKSEIFDDQFSVERPDGSNFTLKIRSTKLEDSAMYFCASRDSNSYEQYFGPGTRLTVT.

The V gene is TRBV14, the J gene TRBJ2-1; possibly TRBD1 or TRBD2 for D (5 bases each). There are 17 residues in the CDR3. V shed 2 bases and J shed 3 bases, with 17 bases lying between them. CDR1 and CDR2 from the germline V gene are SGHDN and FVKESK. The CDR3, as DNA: TGTGCCAGCAGCCAAAGAGGGGCGAGGGCCCTCTACAATGAGCAGTTCTTC. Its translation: CASSQRGARALYNEQFF.

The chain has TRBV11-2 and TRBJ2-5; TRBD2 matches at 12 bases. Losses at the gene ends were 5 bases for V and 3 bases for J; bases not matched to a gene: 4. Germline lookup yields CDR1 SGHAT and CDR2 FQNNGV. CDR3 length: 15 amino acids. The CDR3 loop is CASSTWTSGEETQYF. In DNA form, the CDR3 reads TGTGCCAGCAGCACCTGGACTAGCGGGGAAGAGACCCAGTACTTC.